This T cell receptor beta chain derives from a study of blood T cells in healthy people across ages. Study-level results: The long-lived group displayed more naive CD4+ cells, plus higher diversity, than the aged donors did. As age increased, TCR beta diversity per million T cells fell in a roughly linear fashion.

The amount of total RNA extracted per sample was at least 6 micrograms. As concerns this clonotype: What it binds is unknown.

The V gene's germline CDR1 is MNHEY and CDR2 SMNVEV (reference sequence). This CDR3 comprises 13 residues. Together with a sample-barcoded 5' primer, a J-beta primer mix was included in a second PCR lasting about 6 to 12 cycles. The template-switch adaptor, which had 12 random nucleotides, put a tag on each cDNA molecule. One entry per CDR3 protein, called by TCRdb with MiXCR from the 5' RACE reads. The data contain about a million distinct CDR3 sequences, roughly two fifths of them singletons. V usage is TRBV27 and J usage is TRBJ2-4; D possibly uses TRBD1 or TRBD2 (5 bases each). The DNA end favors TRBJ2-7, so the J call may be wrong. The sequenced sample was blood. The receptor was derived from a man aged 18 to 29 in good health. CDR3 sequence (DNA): TGTGCCAGCAGTCCCGGGACGGGGTGCGAGCAGTACTTC. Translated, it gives CASSPGTGCEQYF.